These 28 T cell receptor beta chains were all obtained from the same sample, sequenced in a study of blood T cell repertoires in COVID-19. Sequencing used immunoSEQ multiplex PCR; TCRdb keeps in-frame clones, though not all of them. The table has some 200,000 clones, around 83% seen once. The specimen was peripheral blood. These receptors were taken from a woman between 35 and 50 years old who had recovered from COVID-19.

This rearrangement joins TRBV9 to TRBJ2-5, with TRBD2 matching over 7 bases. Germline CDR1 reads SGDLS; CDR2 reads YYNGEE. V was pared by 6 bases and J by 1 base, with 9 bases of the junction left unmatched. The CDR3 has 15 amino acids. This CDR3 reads CASTMGGTIQETQYF. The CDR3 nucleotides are TGTGCCAGCACCATGGGGGGGACCATCCAAGAGACCCAGTACTTC.

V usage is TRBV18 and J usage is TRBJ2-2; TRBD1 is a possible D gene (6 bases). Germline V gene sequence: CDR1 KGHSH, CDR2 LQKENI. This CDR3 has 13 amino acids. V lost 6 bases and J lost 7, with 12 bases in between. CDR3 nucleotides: TGTGCCAGCTCTATGGGGGCTGGCGGGGAGCTGTTTTTT. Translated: CASSMGAGGELFF.

The CDR3 loop reads CAITGTGLSGANVLTF. The CDR3 DNA follows: TGTGCCATAACCGGGACAGGGCTCTCTGGGGCCAACGTCCTGACTTTC. The rearrangement joins TRBV10-3 to TRBJ2-6; TRBD1 matches at 9 bases. Germline assignment: CDR1 ENHRY and CDR2 SYGVKD. V lost 9 bases, J lost 0 bases, and 6 bases stayed unmatched. The length of the CDR3 is 16 residues.

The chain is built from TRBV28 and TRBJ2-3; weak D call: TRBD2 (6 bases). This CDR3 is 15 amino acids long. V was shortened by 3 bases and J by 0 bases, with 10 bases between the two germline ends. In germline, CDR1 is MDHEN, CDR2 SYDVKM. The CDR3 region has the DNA TGTGCCAGCAGTTTGGGACTCGGTAGCACAGATACGCAGTATTTT. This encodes CASSLGLGSTDTQYF.

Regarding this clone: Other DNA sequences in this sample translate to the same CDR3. The CDR3 DNA follows: TGTGCCAGCAGCCGGGACTTCCAAGAGACCCAGTACTTC. Its translation: CASSRDFQETQYF. V usage is TRBV2 and J usage is TRBJ2-5, with D possibly TRBD2 on 6 matching bases. Looked up from germline, CDR1 is SNHLY and CDR2 is FYNNEI. Trimming shortened V by 6 bases and J by 1 base, and 9 bases separated the two germline ends. CDR3 length: 13 amino acids. The complete variable domain, with remaining parts taken from reference TRBV2 and TRBJ2-5, reads EPEVTQTPSHQVTQMGQEVILRCVPISNHLYFYWYRQILGQKVEFLVSFYNNEISEKSEIFDDQFSVERPDGSNFTLKIRSTKLEDSAMYFCASSRDFQETQYFGPGTRLLVL.

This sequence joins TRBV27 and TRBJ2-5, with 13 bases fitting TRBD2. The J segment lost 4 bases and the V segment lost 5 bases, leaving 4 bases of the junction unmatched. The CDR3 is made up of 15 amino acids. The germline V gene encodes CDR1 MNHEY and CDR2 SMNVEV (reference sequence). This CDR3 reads CASSPLAGGLETQYF. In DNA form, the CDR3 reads TGTGCCAGCAGTCCACTAGCGGGGGGGCTAGAGACCCAGTACTTC.

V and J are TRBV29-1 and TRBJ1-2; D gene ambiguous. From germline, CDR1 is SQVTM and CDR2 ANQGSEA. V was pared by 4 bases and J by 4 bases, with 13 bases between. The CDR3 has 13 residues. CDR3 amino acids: CSVVHLEGYGYTF. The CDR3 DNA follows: TGCAGCGTTGTCCATCTAGAGGGCTATGGCTACACCTTC.

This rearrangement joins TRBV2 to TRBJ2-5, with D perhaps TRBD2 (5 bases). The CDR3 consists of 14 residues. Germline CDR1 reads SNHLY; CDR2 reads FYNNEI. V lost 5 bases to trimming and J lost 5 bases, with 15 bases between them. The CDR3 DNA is TGTGCCAGCAGTACCCTGCTAGCACGGGAGACCCAGTACTTC. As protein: CASSTLLARETQYF. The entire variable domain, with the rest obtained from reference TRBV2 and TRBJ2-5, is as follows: EPEVTQTPSHQVTQMGQEVILRCVPISNHLYFYWYRQILGQKVEFLVSFYNNEISEKSEIFDDQFSVERPDGSNFTLKIRSTKLEDSAMYFCASSTLLARETQYFGPGTRLLVL.

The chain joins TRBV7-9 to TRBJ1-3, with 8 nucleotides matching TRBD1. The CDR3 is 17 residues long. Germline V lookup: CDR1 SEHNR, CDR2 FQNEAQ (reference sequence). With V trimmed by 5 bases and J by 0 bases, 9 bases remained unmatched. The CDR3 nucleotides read TGTGCCAGCAGCACTATGACAGGGGCAATCTCTGGAAACACCATATATTTT. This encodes CASSTMTGAISGNTIYF. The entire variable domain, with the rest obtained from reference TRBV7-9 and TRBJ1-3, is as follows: DTGVSQNPRHKITKRGQNVTFRCDPISEHNRLYWYRQTLGQGPEFLTYFQNEAQLEKSRLLSDRFSAERPKGSFSTLEIQRTEQGDSAMYLCASSTMTGAISGNTIYFGEGSWLTVV.

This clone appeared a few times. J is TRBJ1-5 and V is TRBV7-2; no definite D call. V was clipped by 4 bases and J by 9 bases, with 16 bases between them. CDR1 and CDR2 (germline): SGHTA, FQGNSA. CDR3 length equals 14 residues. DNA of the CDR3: TGTGCCAGCAGCTCTGCAGGCTGGGCGGGGCCCCAGCATTTT. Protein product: CASSSAGWAGPQHF.

CDR3 sequence: CASSWGDTEAFF. Here the CDR3 DNA reads TGTGCCAGCAGTTGGGGGGACACTGAAGCTTTCTTT. The chain has TRBV12-3 or TRBV12-4 and TRBJ1-1, with a weak D call TRBD1 (5 bases). Trimming pared 4 bases from V and 3 bases from J, leaving 6 bases between. This CDR3 is 12 amino acids long.

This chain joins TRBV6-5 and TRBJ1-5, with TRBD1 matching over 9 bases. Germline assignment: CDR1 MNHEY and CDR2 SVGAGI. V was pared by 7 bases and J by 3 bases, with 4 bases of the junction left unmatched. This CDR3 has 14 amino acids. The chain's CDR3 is CASTYRGLNQPQHF. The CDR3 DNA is TGTGCCAGCACCTACAGGGGGCTCAATCAGCCCCAGCATTTT.

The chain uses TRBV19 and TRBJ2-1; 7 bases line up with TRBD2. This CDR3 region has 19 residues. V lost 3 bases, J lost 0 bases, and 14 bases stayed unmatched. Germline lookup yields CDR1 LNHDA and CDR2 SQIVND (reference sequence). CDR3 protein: CASSISSVSGFGSYNEQFF. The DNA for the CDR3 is TGTGCCAGTAGTATTTCCTCAGTTAGCGGGTTTGGCTCCTACAATGAGCAGTTCTTC.

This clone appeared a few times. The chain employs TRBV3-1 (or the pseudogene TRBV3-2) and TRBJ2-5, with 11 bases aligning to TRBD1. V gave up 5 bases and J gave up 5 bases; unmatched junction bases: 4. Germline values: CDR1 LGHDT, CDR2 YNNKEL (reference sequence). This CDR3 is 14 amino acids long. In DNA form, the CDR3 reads TGTGCCAGCAGCGCCCGGGACAGGGGGGAGACCCAGTACTTC. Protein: CASSARDRGETQYF.

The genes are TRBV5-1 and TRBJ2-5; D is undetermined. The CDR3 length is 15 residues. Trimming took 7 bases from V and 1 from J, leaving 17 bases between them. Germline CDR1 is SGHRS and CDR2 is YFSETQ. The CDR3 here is CASQVSSRPQETQYF. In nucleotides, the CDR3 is TGCGCCAGCCAAGTTAGCTCTAGGCCCCAAGAGACCCAGTACTTC.

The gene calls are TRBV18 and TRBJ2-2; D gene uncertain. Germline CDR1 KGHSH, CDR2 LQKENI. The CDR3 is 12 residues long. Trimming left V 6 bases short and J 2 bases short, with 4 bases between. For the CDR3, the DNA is TGTGCCAGCTCTGTAAACACCGGGGAGCTGTTTTTT. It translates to CASSVNTGELFF.

The CDR3 DNA is TGTGCCAGCAGTGATCCGGGGGGCTTAGCCGAAAAACTGTTTTTT. Protein product: CASSDPGGLAEKLFF. The chain recombines TRBV6-1 with TRBJ1-4; tentatively, D is TRBD1 (6 bases). CDR1 is MNHNS, CDR2 SASEGT, per germline. V was shortened by 3 bases and J by 8 bases, with 16 bases between the two germline ends. There are 15 residues in the CDR3.

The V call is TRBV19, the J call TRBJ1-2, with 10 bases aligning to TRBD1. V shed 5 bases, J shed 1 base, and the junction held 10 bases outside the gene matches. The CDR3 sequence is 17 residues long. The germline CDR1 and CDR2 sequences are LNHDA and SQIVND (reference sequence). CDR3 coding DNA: TGTGCCAGTAGTCCTCCGCCGGGACAGGGGATTAACTATGGCTACACCTTC. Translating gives CASSPPPGQGINYGYTF.

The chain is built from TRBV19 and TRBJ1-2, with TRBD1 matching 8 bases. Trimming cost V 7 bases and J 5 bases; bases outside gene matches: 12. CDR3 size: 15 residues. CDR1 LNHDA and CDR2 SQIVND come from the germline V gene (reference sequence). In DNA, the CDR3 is TGTGCCAGTAAGGAGACCGACAGGGGAAATTATGGCTACACCTTC. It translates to CASKETDRGNYGYTF.

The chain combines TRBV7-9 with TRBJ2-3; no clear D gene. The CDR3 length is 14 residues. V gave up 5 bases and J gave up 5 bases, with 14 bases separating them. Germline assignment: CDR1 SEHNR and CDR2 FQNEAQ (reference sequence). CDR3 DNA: TGTGCCAGCAGCGAACAATCCCAACGAGATACGCAGTATTTT. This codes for CASSEQSQRDTQYF.

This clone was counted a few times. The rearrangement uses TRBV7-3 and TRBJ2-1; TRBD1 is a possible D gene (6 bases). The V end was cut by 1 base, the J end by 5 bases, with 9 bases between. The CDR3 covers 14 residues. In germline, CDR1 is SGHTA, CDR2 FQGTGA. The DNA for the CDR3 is TGTGCCAGCAGCTTAAGCCGGGACAACAATGAGCAGTTCTTC. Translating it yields CASSLSRDNNEQFF.

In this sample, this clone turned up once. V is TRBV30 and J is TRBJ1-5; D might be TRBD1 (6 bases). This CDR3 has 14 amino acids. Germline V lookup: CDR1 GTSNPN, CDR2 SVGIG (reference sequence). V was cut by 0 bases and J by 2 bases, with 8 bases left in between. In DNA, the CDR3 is TGTGCCTGGAGTGTTAAGGGGGGCAATCAGCCCCAGCATTTT. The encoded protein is CAWSVKGGNQPQHF. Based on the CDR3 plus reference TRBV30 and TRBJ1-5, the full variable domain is SQTIHQWPATLVQPVGSPLSLECTVEGTSNPNLYWYRQAAGRGLQLLFYSVGIGQISSEVPQNLSASRPQDRQFILSSKKLLLSDSGFYLCAWSVKGGNQPQHFGDGTRLSIL.

The CDR3 is CASTSGTGYPEAFF. CDR3 in DNA: TGTGCCAGCACCTCCGGGACAGGGTATCCTGAAGCTTTCTTT. The V call is TRBV28, the J call TRBJ1-1; TRBD1 agrees at 9 bases. Germline V lookup: CDR1 MDHEN, CDR2 SYDVKM. With V trimmed by 7 bases and J by 6 bases, 9 bases remained unmatched. This CDR3 is 14 amino acids long.

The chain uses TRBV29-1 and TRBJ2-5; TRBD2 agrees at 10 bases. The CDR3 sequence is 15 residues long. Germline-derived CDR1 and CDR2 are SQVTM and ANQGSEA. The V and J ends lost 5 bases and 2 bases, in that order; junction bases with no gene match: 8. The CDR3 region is CSVPTKLAGQETQYF. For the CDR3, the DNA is TGCAGCGTTCCTACCAAACTAGCGGGGCAAGAGACCCAGTACTTC.

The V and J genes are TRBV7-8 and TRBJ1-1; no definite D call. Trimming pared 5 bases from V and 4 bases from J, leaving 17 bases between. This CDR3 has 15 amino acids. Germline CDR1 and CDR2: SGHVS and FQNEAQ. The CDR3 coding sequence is TGTGCCAGCAGCCGAGTTAAGAGCGTTGGCACTGAAGCTTTCTTT. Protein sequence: CASSRVKSVGTEAFF.

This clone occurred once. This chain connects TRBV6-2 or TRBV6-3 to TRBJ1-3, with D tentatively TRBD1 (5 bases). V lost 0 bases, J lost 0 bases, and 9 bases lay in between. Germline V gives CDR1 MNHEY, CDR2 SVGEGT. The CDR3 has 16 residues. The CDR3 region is CASSYSTGGSGNTIYF. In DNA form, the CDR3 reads TGTGCCAGCAGTTACTCGACCGGGGGCTCTGGAAACACCATATATTTT.

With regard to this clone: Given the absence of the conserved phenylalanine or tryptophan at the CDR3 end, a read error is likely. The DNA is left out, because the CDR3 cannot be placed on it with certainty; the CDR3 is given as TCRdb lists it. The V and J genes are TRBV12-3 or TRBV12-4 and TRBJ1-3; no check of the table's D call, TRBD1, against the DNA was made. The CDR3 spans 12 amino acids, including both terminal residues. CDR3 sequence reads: CASSLLDRPSEL.

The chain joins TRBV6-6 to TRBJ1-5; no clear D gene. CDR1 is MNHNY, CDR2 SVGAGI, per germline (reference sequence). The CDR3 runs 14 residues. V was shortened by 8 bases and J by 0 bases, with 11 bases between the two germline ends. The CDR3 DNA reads TGTGCCAGCGCAAGTAGTTATAGCAATCAGCCCCAGCATTTT. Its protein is CASASSYSNQPQHF.